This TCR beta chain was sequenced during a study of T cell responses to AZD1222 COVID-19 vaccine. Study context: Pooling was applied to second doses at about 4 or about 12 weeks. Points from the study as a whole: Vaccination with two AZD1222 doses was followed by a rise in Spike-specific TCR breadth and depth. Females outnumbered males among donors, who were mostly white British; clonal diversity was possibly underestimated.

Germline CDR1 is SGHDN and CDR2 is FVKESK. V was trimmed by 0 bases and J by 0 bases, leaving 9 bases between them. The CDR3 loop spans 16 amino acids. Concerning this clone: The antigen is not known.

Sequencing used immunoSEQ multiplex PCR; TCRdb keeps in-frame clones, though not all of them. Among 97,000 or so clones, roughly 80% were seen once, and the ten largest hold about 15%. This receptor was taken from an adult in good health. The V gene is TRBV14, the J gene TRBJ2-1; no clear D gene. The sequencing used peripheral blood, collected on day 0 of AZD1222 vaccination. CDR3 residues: CASSQDPDDSYNEQFF. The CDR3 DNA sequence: TGTGCCAGCAGCCAAGATCCAGACGACTCCTACAATGAGCAGTTCTTC. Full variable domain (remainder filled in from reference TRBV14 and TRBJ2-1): EAGVTQFPSHSVIEKGQTVTLRCDPISGHDNLYWYRRVMGKEIKFLLHFVKESKQDESGMPNNRFLAERTGGTYSTLKVQPAELEDSGVYFCASSQDPDDSYNEQFFGPGTRLTVL.